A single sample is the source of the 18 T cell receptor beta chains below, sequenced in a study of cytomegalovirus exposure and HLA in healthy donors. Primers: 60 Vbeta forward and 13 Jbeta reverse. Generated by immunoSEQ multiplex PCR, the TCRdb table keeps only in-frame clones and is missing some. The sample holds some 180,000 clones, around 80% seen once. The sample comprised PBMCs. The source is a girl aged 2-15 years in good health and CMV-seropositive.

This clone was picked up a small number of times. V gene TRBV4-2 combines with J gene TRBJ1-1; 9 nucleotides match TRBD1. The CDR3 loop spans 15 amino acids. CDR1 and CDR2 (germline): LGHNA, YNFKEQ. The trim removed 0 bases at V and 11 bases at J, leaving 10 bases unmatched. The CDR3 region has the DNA TGTGCCAGCAGCCAAGATTTTGGGACAGGGCGGAGGGCTTTCTTT. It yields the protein CASSQDFGTGRRAFF.

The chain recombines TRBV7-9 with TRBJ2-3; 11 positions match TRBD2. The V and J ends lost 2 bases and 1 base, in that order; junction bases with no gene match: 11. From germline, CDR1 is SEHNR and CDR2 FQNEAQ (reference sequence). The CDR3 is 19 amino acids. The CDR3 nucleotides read TGTGCCAGCAGCTTAACTAGCGGGGGAAGGGGTGAGGGCACAGATACGCAGTATTTT. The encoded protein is CASSLTSGGRGEGTDTQYF.

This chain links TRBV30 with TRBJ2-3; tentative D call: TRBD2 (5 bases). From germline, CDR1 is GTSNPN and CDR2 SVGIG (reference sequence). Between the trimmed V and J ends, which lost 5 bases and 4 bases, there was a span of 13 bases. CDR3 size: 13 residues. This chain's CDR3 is CAWGWRKADTQYF. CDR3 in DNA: TGTGCCTGGGGTTGGAGGAAGGCAGATACGCAGTATTTT.

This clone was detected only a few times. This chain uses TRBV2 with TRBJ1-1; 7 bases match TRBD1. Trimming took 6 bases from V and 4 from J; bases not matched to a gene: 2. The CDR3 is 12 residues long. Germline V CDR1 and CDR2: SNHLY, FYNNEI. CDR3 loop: CASRDRSTEAFF. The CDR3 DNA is TGTGCCAGCAGGGACAGGAGCACTGAAGCTTTCTTT.

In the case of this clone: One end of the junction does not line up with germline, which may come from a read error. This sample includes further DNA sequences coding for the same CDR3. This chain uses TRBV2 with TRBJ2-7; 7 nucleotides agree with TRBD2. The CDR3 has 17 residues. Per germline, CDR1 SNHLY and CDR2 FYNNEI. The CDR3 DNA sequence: TGTGCCAGCAGTGAAGCTGGAGCGGGGACTATCAACTACGAGCAGTACTTT. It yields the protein CASSEAGAGTINYEQYF.

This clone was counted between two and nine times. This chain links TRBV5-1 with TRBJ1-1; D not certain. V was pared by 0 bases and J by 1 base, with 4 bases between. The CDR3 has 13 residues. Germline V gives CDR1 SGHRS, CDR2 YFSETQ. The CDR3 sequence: CASSLDRNTEAFF. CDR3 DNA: TGCGCCAGCAGCTTGGACAGGAACACTGAAGCTTTCTTT. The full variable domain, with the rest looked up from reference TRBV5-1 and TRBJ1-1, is KAGVTQTPRYLIKTRGQQVTLSCSPISGHRSVSWYQQTPGQGLQFLFEYFSETQRNKGNFPGRFSGRQFSNSRSEMNVSTLELGDSALYLCASSLDRNTEAFFGQGTRLTVV.

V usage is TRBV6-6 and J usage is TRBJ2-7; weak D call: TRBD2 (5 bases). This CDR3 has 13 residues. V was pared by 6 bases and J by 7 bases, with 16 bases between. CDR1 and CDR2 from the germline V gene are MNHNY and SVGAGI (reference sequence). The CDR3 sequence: CASRRTRRHEQYF. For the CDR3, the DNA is TGTGCCAGCAGACGAACTAGAAGGCATGAGCAGTACTTC.

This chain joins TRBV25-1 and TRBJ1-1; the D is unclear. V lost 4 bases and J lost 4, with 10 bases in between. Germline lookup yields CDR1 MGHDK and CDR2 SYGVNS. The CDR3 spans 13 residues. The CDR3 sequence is CASSGGSGTEAFF. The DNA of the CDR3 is TGTGCCAGCAGTGGAGGGAGCGGCACTGAAGCTTTCTTT.

CDR3 sequence: CASSQIDLLTANTGELFF. CDR3 coding DNA: TGCGCCAGCAGCCAAATCGACCTTCTGACAGCCAACACCGGGGAGCTGTTTTTT. The chain is built from TRBV4-1 and TRBJ2-2; TRBD1 is a possible D gene (5 bases). CDR1 MGHRA and CDR2 YSYEKL come from the germline V gene. V dropped 2 bases and J dropped 2 bases, with 18 bases sitting between them. The CDR3 spans 18 residues.

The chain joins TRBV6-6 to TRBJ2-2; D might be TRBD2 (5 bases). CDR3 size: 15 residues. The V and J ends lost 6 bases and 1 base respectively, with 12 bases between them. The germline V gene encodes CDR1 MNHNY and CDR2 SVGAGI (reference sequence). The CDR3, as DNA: TGTGCCAGCAGGAGGACCAGCGGGAACACCGGGGAGCTGTTTTTT. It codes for CASRRTSGNTGELFF.

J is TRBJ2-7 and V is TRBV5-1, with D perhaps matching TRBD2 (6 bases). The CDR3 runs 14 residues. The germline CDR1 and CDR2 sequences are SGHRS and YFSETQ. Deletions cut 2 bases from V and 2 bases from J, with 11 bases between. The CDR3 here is CASSFTRGAYEQYF. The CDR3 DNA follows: TGCGCCAGCAGCTTCACTCGCGGGGCCTACGAGCAGTACTTC.

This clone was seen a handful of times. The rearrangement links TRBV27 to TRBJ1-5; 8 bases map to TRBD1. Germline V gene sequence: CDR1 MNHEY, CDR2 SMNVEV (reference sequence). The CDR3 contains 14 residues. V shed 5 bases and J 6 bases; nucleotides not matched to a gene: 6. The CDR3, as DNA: TGTGCCAGCAGTCCTGGACAGGGAGGTCAGCCCCAGCATTTT. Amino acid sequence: CASSPGQGGQPQHF.

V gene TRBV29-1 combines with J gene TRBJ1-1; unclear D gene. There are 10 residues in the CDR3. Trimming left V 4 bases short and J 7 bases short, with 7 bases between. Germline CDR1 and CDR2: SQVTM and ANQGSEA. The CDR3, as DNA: TGCAGCGTTGCCCGCAGTGAAGCTTTCTTT. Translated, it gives CSVARSEAFF.

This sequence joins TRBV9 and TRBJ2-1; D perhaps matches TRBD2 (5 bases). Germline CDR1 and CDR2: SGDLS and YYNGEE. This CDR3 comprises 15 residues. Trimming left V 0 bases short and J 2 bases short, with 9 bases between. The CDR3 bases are TGTGCCAGCAGCGTAGGTGGGAGCGCCTACAATGAGCAGTTCTTC. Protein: CASSVGGSAYNEQFF.

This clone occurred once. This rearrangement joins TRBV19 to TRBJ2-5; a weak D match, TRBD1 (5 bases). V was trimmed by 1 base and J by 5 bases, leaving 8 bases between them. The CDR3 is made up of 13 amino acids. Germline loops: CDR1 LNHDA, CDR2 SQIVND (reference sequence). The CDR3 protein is CASSIVAGETQYF. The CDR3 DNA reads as TGTGCCAGTAGTATAGTGGCAGGGGAGACCCAGTACTTC.

CDR3 in DNA: TGTGCCAGCAGTCCCAGCTATGGCTACACCTTC. It encodes CASSPSYGYTF. The chain recombines TRBV28 with TRBJ1-2; D gene ambiguous. CDR1 is MDHEN and CDR2 is SYDVKM in the germline V gene. Trimming cost V 5 bases and J 4 bases, with 5 bases left between them. CDR3 length equals 11 residues.

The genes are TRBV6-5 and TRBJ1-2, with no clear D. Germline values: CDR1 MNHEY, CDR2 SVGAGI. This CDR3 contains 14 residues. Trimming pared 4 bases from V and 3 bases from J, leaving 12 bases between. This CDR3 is CASSFDTRHYGYTF. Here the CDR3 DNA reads TGTGCCAGCAGTTTCGACACCCGGCACTATGGCTACACCTTC.

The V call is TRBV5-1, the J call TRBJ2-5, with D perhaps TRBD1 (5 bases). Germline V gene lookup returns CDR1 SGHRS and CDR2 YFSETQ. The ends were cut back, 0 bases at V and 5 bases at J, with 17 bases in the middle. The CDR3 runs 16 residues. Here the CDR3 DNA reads TGCGCCAGCAGCTTGGTAGGCAGGGTAGGCGGTGAGACCCAGTACTTC. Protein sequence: CASSLVGRVGGETQYF.